This is a list of T cell receptor beta chains from one sample in a study of neurological immune-mediated disorders. TCRdb redid the calling of the 5' RACE reads with MiXCR, one entry per CDR3 protein. The sample carries 60,000 or so distinct CDR3 sequences, approximately 10% recorded once. The sample comprised PBMCs. These receptors originate from a man aged 55 to 70 in good health. Each CDR3 is given with its conserved first and last residue. D genes are given only for firm matches. The listing skips clone size in some rows; elsewhere it reads once, few, many or a size class.

v_call: TRBV7-6
d_call: -
j_call: TRBJ1-2
clone_size: -
cdr3_aa: CASGGSYFSGYTF
cdr3_nt: TGTGCCAGCGGCGGCAGCTATTTCTCCGGCTACACCTTC

v_call: TRBV5-1
d_call: -
j_call: TRBJ2-2
clone_size: many
cdr3_aa: CASSLLGNTGELFF
cdr3_nt: TGCGCCAGCAGCTTGCTTGGGAACACCGGGGAGCTGTTTTTT

v_call: TRBV6-2/TRBV6-3
d_call: -
j_call: TRBJ2-2
clone_size: many
cdr3_aa: CASREGTGELFF
cdr3_nt: TGTGCCAGCAGGGAGGGGACAGGGGAGCTGTTTTTT

v_call: TRBV14
d_call: -
j_call: TRBJ2-3
clone_size: many
cdr3_aa: CASSPNLVPGTQYF
cdr3_nt: TGTGCCAGCAGCCCGAACTTGGTACCGGGTACGCAGTATTTT

v_call: TRBV7-8
d_call: -
j_call: TRBJ1-1
clone_size: few
cdr3_aa: CASSRQDDPHAEAFF
cdr3_nt: TGTGCCAGCAGCCGCCAGGACGACCCTCACGCTGAAGCTTTCTTT

v_call: TRBV20-1
d_call: -
j_call: TRBJ1-2
clone_size: many
cdr3_aa: CSASGPPNGVVNGYTF
cdr3_nt: TGCAGTGCTTCTGGGCCTCCGAATGGGGTGGTGAATGGCTACACCTTC

v_call: TRBV7-2
d_call: -
j_call: TRBJ1-6
clone_size: many
cdr3_aa: CASSLEWVGSYNSPLHF
cdr3_nt: TGTGCCAGCAGCTTAGAGTGGGTGGGGTCCTATAATTCACCCCTCCACTTT

v_call: TRBV28
d_call: TRBD2
j_call: TRBJ2-7
clone_size: many
cdr3_aa: CASSSGGGGYEQYF
cdr3_nt: TGTGCCAGCAGTTCCGGGGGGGGAGGCTACGAGCAGTACTTC

v_call: TRBV6-2/TRBV6-3
d_call: -
j_call: TRBJ2-5
clone_size: many
cdr3_aa: CASRGAKGDQETQYF
cdr3_nt: TGTGCCAGCCGAGGGGCGAAGGGTGACCAAGAGACCCAGTACTTC

v_call: TRBV2
d_call: -
j_call: TRBJ2-2
clone_size: -
cdr3_aa: CASILRQTGELFF
cdr3_nt: TGTGCCAGCATCCTAAGACAGACCGGGGAGCTGTTTTTT

v_call: TRBV5-1
d_call: -
j_call: TRBJ2-3
clone_size: many
cdr3_aa: CASHARGGTDTQYF
cdr3_nt: TGCGCCAGCCACGCCCGCGGAGGCACAGATACGCAGTATTTT

v_call: TRBV5-1
d_call: -
j_call: TRBJ1-3
clone_size: many
cdr3_aa: CASSAGLTGVSGNTIYF
cdr3_nt: TGCGCCAGCAGCGCGGGGCTGACGGGAGTCTCTGGAAACACCATATATTTT

v_call: TRBV27
d_call: -
j_call: TRBJ2-1
clone_size: many
cdr3_aa: CASSFTATPKTYNEQFF
cdr3_nt: TGTGCCAGCAGCTTCACAGCTACCCCGAAAACTTACAATGAGCAGTTCTTC

v_call: TRBV12-3/TRBV12-4
d_call: -
j_call: TRBJ1-6
clone_size: many
cdr3_aa: CASSSEWRVGSPLHF
cdr3_nt: TGTGCCAGCAGTTCGGAATGGAGGGTAGGTTCACCCCTCCACTTT

v_call: TRBV12-3/TRBV12-4
d_call: TRBD1
j_call: TRBJ2-1
clone_size: many
cdr3_aa: CASIQGRSNNEQFF
cdr3_nt: TGTGCCAGCATACAGGGGAGATCCAACAATGAGCAGTTCTTC

v_call: TRBV2
d_call: -
j_call: TRBJ2-6
clone_size: many
cdr3_aa: CASSVRYSGANVLTF
cdr3_nt: TGTGCCAGCAGTGTACGATACTCTGGGGCCAACGTCCTGACTTTC

v_call: TRBV20-1
d_call: TRBD1
j_call: TRBJ2-7
clone_size: many
cdr3_aa: CSADGTSTGLVEQYF
cdr3_nt: TGCAGTGCTGACGGAACCTCGACAGGGTTGGTCGAGCAGTACTTC

v_call: TRBV5-1
d_call: -
j_call: TRBJ1-1
clone_size: many
cdr3_aa: CASSLDWVGGGRAFF
cdr3_nt: TGCGCCAGCAGCTTGGACTGGGTCGGGGGCGGGCGTGCTTTCTTT

v_call: TRBV19
d_call: -
j_call: TRBJ2-2
clone_size: -
cdr3_aa: CASRPQGMPTGELFF
cdr3_nt: TGTGCCAGTAGGCCCCAGGGGATGCCTACCGGGGAGCTGTTTTTT

v_call: TRBV29-1
d_call: -
j_call: TRBJ1-1
clone_size: many
cdr3_aa: CSVEGLNTEAFF
cdr3_nt: TGCAGCGTTGAAGGATTAAACACTGAAGCTTTCTTT

v_call: TRBV12-5
d_call: -
j_call: TRBJ1-1
clone_size: many
cdr3_aa: CASGLVRTFNTEAFF
cdr3_nt: TGTGCTAGTGGTTTGGTACGAACATTTAACACTGAAGCTTTCTTT

v_call: TRBV3-1
d_call: TRBD1
j_call: TRBJ1-2
clone_size: -
cdr3_aa: CASSTGQMYSGYTF
cdr3_nt: TGTGCCAGCAGCACGGGACAGATGTATAGTGGCTACACCTTC

v_call: TRBV5-1
d_call: TRBD2
j_call: TRBJ2-3
clone_size: many
cdr3_aa: CASRPLADSGDTQYF
cdr3_nt: TGCGCCAGCAGGCCCCTAGCGGACTCCGGGGATACGCAGTATTTT

v_call: TRBV20-1
d_call: -
j_call: TRBJ1-1
clone_size: many
cdr3_aa: CSAGGPANTEAFF
cdr3_nt: TGCAGTGCTGGTGGACCGGCGAACACTGAAGCTTTCTTT

v_call: TRBV29-1
d_call: -
j_call: TRBJ2-5
clone_size: many
cdr3_aa: CSVDVGFGETQYF
cdr3_nt: TGCAGCGTTGATGTGGGATTTGGGGAGACCCAGTACTTC

v_call: TRBV7-2
d_call: -
j_call: TRBJ2-7
clone_size: many
cdr3_aa: CASSLGGSGTSYEQYF
cdr3_nt: TGTGCCAGCAGCTTAGGCGGAAGCGGAACCTCCTACGAGCAGTACTTC

v_call: TRBV7-8
d_call: -
j_call: TRBJ1-5
clone_size: many
cdr3_aa: CASSAEEAGANQPQHF
cdr3_nt: TGTGCCAGCAGCGCCGAGGAAGCTGGTGCCAATCAGCCCCAGCATTTT

v_call: TRBV5-6
d_call: -
j_call: TRBJ2-5
clone_size: many
cdr3_aa: CASSLDFKDPETQYF
cdr3_nt: TGTGCCAGCAGCTTGGATTTCAAAGACCCAGAGACCCAGTACTTC

v_call: TRBV29-1
d_call: TRBD2
j_call: TRBJ2-1
clone_size: many
cdr3_aa: CSVEARTSGGALDNEQFF
cdr3_nt: TGCAGCGTTGAAGCGAGGACTAGCGGGGGGGCCTTAGACAATGAGCAGTTCTTC

v_call: TRBV12-3/TRBV12-4
d_call: TRBD1
j_call: TRBJ1-2
clone_size: many
cdr3_aa: CATRGQIANYGYTF
cdr3_nt: TGTGCCACCAGGGGACAGATAGCTAACTATGGCTACACCTTC

v_call: TRBV20-1
d_call: -
j_call: TRBJ1-1
clone_size: many
cdr3_aa: CSARQWAMNTEAFF
cdr3_nt: TGCAGTGCTAGGCAATGGGCTATGAACACTGAAGCTTTCTTT

v_call: TRBV7-2
d_call: TRBD1
j_call: TRBJ1-5
clone_size: many
cdr3_aa: CASSRTGVSNQPQHF
cdr3_nt: TGTGCCAGCAGCAGGACAGGGGTGAGCAATCAGCCCCAGCATTTT

v_call: TRBV9
d_call: -
j_call: TRBJ2-7
clone_size: many
cdr3_aa: CASSVAPSRYEQYF
cdr3_nt: TGTGCCAGCAGCGTAGCTCCCAGTCGCTACGAGCAGTACTTC

v_call: TRBV11-2
d_call: TRBD2
j_call: TRBJ2-4
clone_size: many
cdr3_aa: CASSLAVIAGAGTKNIQYF
cdr3_nt: TGTGCCAGCAGCTTAGCGGTTATAGCGGGGGCCGGGACCAAAAACATTCAGTACTTC

v_call: TRBV9
d_call: TRBD1
j_call: TRBJ1-3
clone_size: many
cdr3_aa: CASSVEGQNSGNTIYF
cdr3_nt: TGTGCCAGCAGCGTGGAGGGACAGAACTCTGGAAACACCATATATTTT

v_call: TRBV3-1
d_call: TRBD2
j_call: TRBJ2-5
clone_size: few
cdr3_aa: CASSQEGEGSGETQYF
cdr3_nt: TGTGCCAGCAGCCAAGAAGGGGAGGGATCAGGGGAGACCCAGTACTTC

v_call: TRBV12-3/TRBV12-4
d_call: TRBD1
j_call: TRBJ1-4
clone_size: many
cdr3_aa: CASSPPGQGVEKLFF
cdr3_nt: TGTGCCAGCAGTCCTCCGGGACAGGGGGTTGAAAAACTGTTTTTT

v_call: TRBV7-3
d_call: -
j_call: TRBJ1-1
clone_size: many
cdr3_aa: CASSSGNGRILQAFF
cdr3_nt: TGTGCCAGCAGCTCCGGAAATGGACGGATCCTACAAGCTTTCTTT

v_call: TRBV14
d_call: -
j_call: TRBJ1-1
clone_size: many
cdr3_aa: CASSQEGTGNTEAFF
cdr3_nt: TGTGCCAGCAGCCAAGAGGGTACAGGGAACACTGAAGCTTTCTTT

v_call: TRBV20-1
d_call: -
j_call: TRBJ2-1
clone_size: many
cdr3_aa: CSAREGESSYNEQFF
cdr3_nt: TGCAGTGCTAGAGAAGGCGAAAGCTCCTACAATGAGCAGTTCTTC

v_call: TRBV20-1
d_call: -
j_call: TRBJ2-3
clone_size: -
cdr3_aa: CSAEGYTPDTQYF
cdr3_nt: TGCAGTGCTGAAGGCTATACGCCGGATACGCAGTATTTT

v_call: TRBV6-5
d_call: -
j_call: TRBJ1-4
clone_size: -
cdr3_aa: CASASPGAREKLFF
cdr3_nt: TGTGCCAGTGCCTCCCCAGGGGCGCGAGAAAAACTGTTTTTT

v_call: TRBV5-1
d_call: -
j_call: TRBJ1-2
clone_size: many
cdr3_aa: CASSLAPGMGYGYTF
cdr3_nt: TGCGCCAGCAGCTTGGCTCCAGGGATGGGCTATGGCTACACCTTC

v_call: TRBV9
d_call: -
j_call: TRBJ2-7
clone_size: many
cdr3_aa: CASSPLQGGSGEQYF
cdr3_nt: TGTGCCAGCAGCCCCCTTCAGGGTGGGAGCGGCGAGCAGTACTTC

v_call: TRBV19
d_call: -
j_call: TRBJ2-2
clone_size: few
cdr3_aa: CASVGGALTGELFF
cdr3_nt: TGTGCCAGTGTGGGGGGGGCCCTCACCGGGGAGCTGTTTTTT

v_call: TRBV20-1
d_call: -
j_call: TRBJ2-5
clone_size: many
cdr3_aa: CSASTGGRRETQYF
cdr3_nt: TGCAGTGCTAGCACCGGGGGGCGAAGAGAGACCCAGTACTTC